This T cell receptor beta chain was observed in a study of PD-L1 blockade in urothelial cancer. This clone was seen only once. Only in-frame clones appear in the TCRdb table, and some are missing; sequencing was by immunoSEQ multiplex PCR. The table lists approximately 90,000 clones, nearly 90% of them singletons. Stated time point: pretreatment peripheral blood. V was trimmed by 3 bases and J by 7 bases, leaving 12 bases between them. CDR1 and CDR2 (germline): LNHDA, SQIVND (reference sequence). This CDR3 is built from 14 residues. Sequenced here: PBMCs, sampled around atezolizumab (anti-PD-L1) treatment. The rearrangement joins TRBV19 to TRBJ2-2; a weak D match, TRBD1 (6 bases). The receptor comes from a man between 60 and 70 years old with urothelial cancer. The CDR3 nucleotides read TGTGCCAGTAGTATTACACAGGGTCTCGGGGAGCTGTTTTTT. Protein product: CASSITQGLGELFF. Combining the CDR3 with reference TRBV19 and TRBJ2-2 gives the whole variable domain DGGITQSPKYLFRKEGQNVTLSCEQNLNHDAMYWYRQDPGQGLRLIYYSQIVNDFQKGDIAEGYSVSREKKESFPLTVTSAQKNPTAFYLCASSITQGLGELFFGEGSRLTVL.